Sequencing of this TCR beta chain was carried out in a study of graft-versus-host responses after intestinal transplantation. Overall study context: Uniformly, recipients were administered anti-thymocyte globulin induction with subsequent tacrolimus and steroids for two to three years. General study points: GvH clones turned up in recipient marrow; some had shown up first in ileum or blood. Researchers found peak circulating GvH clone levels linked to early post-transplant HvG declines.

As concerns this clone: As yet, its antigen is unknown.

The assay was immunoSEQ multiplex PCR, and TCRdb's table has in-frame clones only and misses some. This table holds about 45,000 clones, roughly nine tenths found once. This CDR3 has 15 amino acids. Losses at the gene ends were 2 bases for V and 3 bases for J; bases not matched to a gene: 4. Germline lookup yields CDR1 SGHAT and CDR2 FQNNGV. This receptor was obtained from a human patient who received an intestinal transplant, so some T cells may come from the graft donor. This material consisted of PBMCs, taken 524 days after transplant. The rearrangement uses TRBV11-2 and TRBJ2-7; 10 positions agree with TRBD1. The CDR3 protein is CASSLSGQGIYEQYF. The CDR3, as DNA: TGTGCCAGCAGCTTATCGGGACAGGGGATCTACGAGCAGTACTTC. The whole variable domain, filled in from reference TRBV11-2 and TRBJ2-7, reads EAGVAQSPRYKIIEKRQSVAFWCNPISGHATLYWYQQILGQGPKLLIQFQNNGVVDDSQLPKDRFSAERLKGVDSTLKIQPAKLEDSAVYLCASSLSGQGIYEQYFGPGTRLTVT.